The 19 T cell receptor beta chains listed next were all sequenced from one sample in a study of blood T cells in healthy people across ages. With a J-beta primer mix and a sample-barcoded 5' primer, a second PCR ran about 7 to 12 cycles. A single record per CDR3 protein comes from TCRdb applying MiXCR to the 5' RACE reads. The data contain 650,000 to 700,000 distinct CDR3 sequences, roughly half of them singletons. Sequencing was performed on blood. The receptors shown here come from a woman of 80 years or more in good health.

The chain carries TRBV4-1 and TRBJ2-3; 7 bases align to TRBD2. The V gene's germline CDR1 is MGHRA and CDR2 YSYEKL. With V trimmed by 3 bases and J by 0 bases, 15 bases remained unmatched. The CDR3 consists of 19 residues. The CDR3: CASSQSGRGIGASTDTQYF. The CDR3 coding sequence is TGCGCCAGCAGCCAGAGTGGGCGGGGGATAGGGGCTAGCACAGATACGCAGTATTTT.

This clonotype was counted only a few times. The rearrangement uses TRBV7-9 and TRBJ1-1; D remains unclear. Germline-derived CDR1 and CDR2 are SEHNR and FQNEAQ (reference sequence). The germline V and J ends were trimmed by 5 bases and 4 bases, with 11 bases remaining between them. The length of the CDR3 is 13 residues. In DNA, the CDR3 is TGTGCCAGCAGCCTGGACGGGTTCACTGAAGCTTTCTTT. It translates to CASSLDGFTEAFF.

To note about this clonotype: One base away lies a much larger clone, so this may be a sequencing read error. The chain combines TRBV12-3 or TRBV12-4 with TRBJ2-1; TRBD1 matches 9 bases. V trimming: 2 bases; J trimming: 9 bases; junction bases outside the gene matches: 8. This CDR3 contains 15 residues. The CDR3 region has the DNA TGTGCCAGCAGTTTATTGTTTGCGACAGGGGGTGAGCAGTTCTTC. This translates into CASSLLFATGGEQFF.

The chain couples TRBV5-1 to TRBJ2-5, with 14 positions matching TRBD2. Trimming removed 3 bases from V and 5 bases from J; junction bases left unmatched: 15. The V gene's germline CDR1 is SGHRS and CDR2 YFSETQ. The CDR3 length is 19 residues. The CDR3 spells CASSWTSGRRSEVRETQYF. The CDR3 DNA reads as TGCGCCAGCAGCTGGACTAGCGGGAGGAGATCGGAGGTTCGGGAGACCCAGTACTTC. Full variable domain (outside the CDR3, taken from reference TRBV5-1 and TRBJ2-5): KAGVTQTPRYLIKTRGQQVTLSCSPISGHRSVSWYQQTPGQGLQFLFEYFSETQRNKGNFPGRFSGRQFSNSRSEMNVSTLELGDSALYLCASSWTSGRRSEVRETQYFGPGTRLLVL.

V and J are TRBV6-2 or TRBV6-3 and TRBJ2-2, with 7 bases identical to TRBD1. CDR1 MNHEY and CDR2 SVGEGT come from the germline V gene. CDR3 size: 16 residues. V shed 5 bases, J shed 0 bases, and the junction held 6 bases outside the gene matches. The CDR3 loop reads CASSTNDRANTGELFF. The CDR3, as DNA: TGTGCCAGCAGTACAAACGACAGGGCGAACACCGGGGAGCTGTTTTTT.

This chain joins TRBV9 and TRBJ2-3; D unclear. The germline gives CDR1 SGDLS, CDR2 YYNGEE. The V gene lost 4 bases and the J gene lost 2 bases, with 14 bases spanning the gap. The CDR3 contains 15 residues. The CDR3 nucleotides read TGTGCCAGCAGCTCCGACTCCCCTTACACAGATACGCAGTATTTT. Protein sequence: CASSSDSPYTDTQYF.

In this sample, this clonotype turned up a few times. This chain joins TRBV4-2 and TRBJ2-1, with TRBD2 matching 8 bases. CDR1 is LGHNA, CDR2 YNFKEQ, per germline. The V segment lost 0 bases and the J segment 5 bases; nucleotides outside the gene matches: 3. The length of the CDR3 is 15 residues. The CDR3 DNA follows: TGTGCCAGCAGCCAAGAACTAGCGGTGAACAATGAGCAGTTCTTC. Protein product: CASSQELAVNNEQFF.

This clonotype came up many times. The chain recombines TRBV12-3 or TRBV12-4 with TRBJ2-3; tentative D call: TRBD1 (6 bases). The CDR3 covers 14 residues. Deletions cut 6 bases from V and 1 base from J, with 11 bases between. The CDR3 reads CASRRGLGTDTQYF. CDR3 bases: TGTGCCAGCAGGAGGGGGTTGGGCACAGATACGCAGTATTTT.

This clonotype was picked up many times. V and J are TRBV20-1 and TRBJ2-3, with 7 bases aligning to TRBD2. Germline V lookup: CDR1 DFQATT, CDR2 SNEGSKA (reference sequence). The CDR3 has 11 amino acids. The trim removed 7 bases at V and 6 bases at J, leaving 4 bases unmatched. CDR3 protein: CSGLAEDTQYF. CDR3 bases: TGCAGTGGCCTAGCGGAGGATACGCAGTATTTT.

This clonotype showed up just a few times. The J gene is TRBJ2-7, the V gene TRBV7-2; D is unresolved. The V gene's germline CDR1 is SGHTA and CDR2 FQGNSA. V was clipped by 4 bases and J by 4 bases, with 11 bases between them. This CDR3 spans 13 amino acids. CDR3 region: CASSSSVIYEQYF. CDR3 in DNA: TGTGCCAGCAGCTCCTCCGTCATTTACGAGCAGTACTTC.

This chain links TRBV4-1 with TRBJ2-4; D may be TRBD1 (5 bases). The germline V and J ends were trimmed by 1 base and 6 bases, with 13 bases remaining between them. Germline V gene lookup returns CDR1 MGHRA and CDR2 YSYEKL. The CDR3 loop spans 15 amino acids. The DNA of the CDR3 is TGCGCCAGCAGCCAAGGTTGGGGCCCCACAAACATTCAGTACTTC. Translating gives CASSQGWGPTNIQYF.

Only one count was recorded for this clonotype. A much larger clone sits a single nucleotide away, making a read error possible. The chain combines TRBV3-1 with TRBJ2-7; the D gene is possibly TRBD2 (6 bases). The CDR3 length is 14 residues. Between the trimmed V and J ends, which lost 4 bases and 0 bases, there was a span of 10 bases. Germline V lookup: CDR1 LGHDT, CDR2 YNNKEL (reference sequence). Here the CDR3 reads CASSRADYSYEQYF. CDR3 nucleotide sequence: TGTGCCAGCAGCCGAGCGGACTACTCCTACGAGCAGTACTTC.

The chain uses TRBV3-1 and TRBJ2-2; a possible D gene is TRBD2 (6 bases). Germline V gene lookup returns CDR1 LGHDT and CDR2 YNNKEL (reference sequence). The CDR3 spans 15 residues. V was cut by 4 bases and J by 1 base, with 10 bases left in between. The CDR3 sequence: CASSRGGRNTGELFF. CDR3 DNA: TGTGCCAGCAGCCGCGGAGGGAGGAACACCGGGGAGCTGTTTTTT.

This clonotype was recorded many times. The chain recombines TRBV21-1 with TRBJ2-1. TRBV21-1 is a recognized pseudogene. This CDR3 has 14 residues. The CDR3 coding sequence is TGTGCCAGCAGCAAAGTCAGAGAGCACAATGAGCAGTTCTTC. It specifies CASSKVREHNEQFF.

This clonotype was observed many times. V is TRBV12-3 or TRBV12-4 and J is TRBJ2-1, with 11 positions matching TRBD2. The CDR3 totals 14 residues. J was trimmed by 14 bases and V by 4 bases; bases with no gene match: 10. CDR3 DNA sequence: TGTGCCAGCAGTTCCAGACTAGCGGGGTTGTGGAAGTTCTTC. It translates to CASSSRLAGLWKFF.

The gene calls are TRBV7-2 and TRBJ1-4; D is undetermined. This CDR3 comprises 15 residues. Germline lookup yields CDR1 SGHTA and CDR2 FQGNSA. The V and J ends lost 4 bases and 1 base respectively, with 10 bases between them. The CDR3 here is CASSSRTRTNEKLFF. The CDR3 coding sequence is TGTGCCAGCAGCTCCAGGACGCGAACTAATGAAAAACTGTTTTTT.

Many counts were recorded for this clonotype. V usage is TRBV7-9 and J usage is TRBJ2-1, with 16 bases lining up with TRBD2. The trim removed 5 bases at V and 6 bases at J, leaving 10 bases unmatched. This CDR3 is built from 18 residues. The germline V gene encodes CDR1 SEHNR and CDR2 FQNEAQ (reference sequence). CDR3 sequence reads: CASSAGLAGGPLSNEQFF. The CDR3 DNA is TGTGCCAGCAGCGCGGGACTAGCGGGAGGGCCTTTGTCCAATGAGCAGTTCTTC.

This clonotype was observed many times. The genes are TRBV28 and TRBJ1-6; D is undetermined. Germline CDR1 reads MDHEN; CDR2 reads SYDVKM. The ends were cut back, 2 bases at V and 13 bases at J, with 12 bases in the middle. The CDR3 length is 13 residues. The CDR3 region is CASSLGGSTPLHF. In DNA form, the CDR3 reads TGTGCCAGCAGTTTAGGAGGCTCTACGCCCCTCCACTTT. Full variable domain (missing parts from reference TRBV28 and TRBJ1-6): DVKVTQSSRYLVKRTGEKVFLECVQDMDHENMFWYRQDPGLGLRLIYFSYDVKMKEKGDIPEGYSVSREKKERFSLILESASTNQTSMYLCASSLGGSTPLHFGNGTRLTVT.

This chain links TRBV6-1 with TRBJ2-7; possible D gene TRBD2, 5 bases. CDR3 size: 15 residues. The V and J ends lost 4 bases and 1 base respectively, with 14 bases between them. Germline CDR1 reads MNHNS; CDR2 reads SASEGT. CDR3 DNA: TGTGCCAGCAGTGGTGTGGGGAGTTATTCCTACGAGCAGTACTTC. It codes for CASSGVGSYSYEQYF.